The 25 T cell receptor beta chains given below trace back to one sample, sequenced in a study of T cell repertoires in cytomegalovirus infection. Each CDR3 protein gets one entry after TCRdb re-called the reads with MiXCR. The data show fewer than 1,000,000 distinct CDR3 sequences, around 32% seen once. Their antigen targets remain unknown. The sample here was cultured CD8+ T cells from PBMCs, taken from culture after CMV antigen stimulation. The origin of the receptors is a human donor in good health (CMV status not recorded). Some clones in this sample may be carry-over from other donors' samples.

In this sample, this clonotype turned up a few times. The chain recombines TRBV6-6 with TRBJ1-5; D is undetermined. The germline V and J ends were trimmed by 0 bases and 0 bases, with 6 bases remaining between them. Germline V CDR1 and CDR2: MNHNY, SVGAGI (reference sequence). This CDR3 contains 15 residues. CDR3: CASSYSSNSNQPQHF. In nucleotides, the CDR3 is TGTGCCAGCAGTTACTCGTCCAATAGCAATCAGCCCCAGCATTTT.

The chain combines TRBV24-1 with TRBJ2-1; maybe TRBD2 (5 bases). CDR1 is KGHDR and CDR2 is SFDVKD in the germline V gene. The CDR3 consists of 13 residues. The V end was cut by 6 bases, the J end by 10 bases, with 15 bases between. CDR3 in amino acids: CATSWTGLGEQFF. The CDR3 DNA sequence: TGTGCCACCAGTTGGACTGGCCTCGGGGAGCAGTTCTTC.

In its sample, this clonotype was seen a few times. This chain connects TRBV7-6 to TRBJ1-1; no reliable D call. Germline CDR1 SGHVS, CDR2 FNYEAQ. The V end was cut by 4 bases, the J end by 13 bases, with 13 bases between. The CDR3 length is 11 residues. The CDR3 DNA follows: TGTGCCAGCAGCTACTCCTCCTCGGTTTTCTTT. It is translated as CASSYSSSVFF. Supplemented by reference TRBV7-6 and TRBJ1-1, the full variable domain reads GAGVSQSPRYKVTKRGQDVALRCDPISGHVSLYWYRQALGQGPEFLTYFNYEAQQDKSGLPNDRFSAERPEGSISTLTIQRTEQRDSAMYRCASSYSSSVFFGQGTRLTVV.

This clonotype was counted many times. The genes are TRBV27 and TRBJ2-3, with 8 bases matching TRBD1. The CDR3 covers 14 residues. V lost 3 bases to trimming and J lost 4 bases; unmatched junction nucleotides: 3. Germline CDR1 is MNHEY and CDR2 is SMNVEV (reference sequence). In nucleotides, the CDR3 is TGTGCCAGCAGTTTGTCGACAGGGGCAGATACGCAGTATTTT. Its translation: CASSLSTGADTQYF.

This chain uses TRBV6-4 with TRBJ1-1, with TRBD1 matching over 7 bases. With V trimmed by 0 bases and J by 5 bases, 9 bases remained unmatched. The germline CDR1 and CDR2 sequences are MRHNA and SNTAGT. The CDR3 contains 16 residues. CDR3 DNA: TGTGCCAGCAGTGACTCGATGGGGACAGCCCTGACTGAAGCTTTCTTT. It codes for CASSDSMGTALTEAFF.

V gene TRBV7-9 combines with J gene TRBJ2-7, with TRBD1 identical over 8 bases. J lost 1 base, V lost 4 bases, and 6 bases had no gene match. The CDR3 is 15 residues long. Germline CDR1 and CDR2: SEHNR and FQNEAQ (reference sequence). The CDR3 nucleotides read TGTGCCAGCAGCTCGACAGGGGCCTCATCCTACGAGCAGTACGTC. This sequence encodes CASSSTGASSYEQYV.

Note on this clonotype: A much bigger clone sits one base away, suggesting this may be a read error. The chain couples TRBV7-8 to TRBJ2-5, with a weak D call TRBD2 (5 bases). Germline V gene lookup returns CDR1 SGHVS and CDR2 FQNEAQ. The CDR3 is 15 residues long. Trimming removed 2 bases at V and 5 bases at J, with 15 bases between. CDR3 residues: CASSLRGGLVETQYF. Here the CDR3 DNA reads TGTGCCAGCAGCTTACGAGGCGGGCTAGTGGAGACCCAGTACTTC. The full variable domain, with the rest looked up from reference TRBV7-8 and TRBJ2-5, is GAGVSQSPRYKVAKRGQDVALRCDPISGHVSLFWYQQALGQGPEFLTYFQNEAQLDKSGLPSDRFFAERPEGSVSTLKIQRTQQEDSAVYLCASSLRGGLVETQYFGPGTRLLVL.

On this clonotype itself: A much larger clone lies a single base off, so this may be a read error. This rearrangement joins TRBV7-6 to TRBJ2-5; either TRBD1 or TRBD2 may supply D (5 bases each). CDR1 SGHVS and CDR2 FNYEAQ come from the germline V gene. CDR3 length: 14 residues. The V end lost 5 bases, the J end lost 5 bases, and 15 bases lay between the germline ends. CDR3 region: CASSIVGDSETQYF. CDR3 nucleotides: TGTGCCAGCAGCATAGTGGGGGATTCGGAGACCCAGTACTTC.

CDR3 sequence (DNA): TGCGCCAGCAGTGACCACCCGACCAGGGCGGGCTACAATGAGCAGTTCTTC. This sequence encodes CASSDHPTRAGYNEQFF. The gene calls are TRBV10-1 and TRBJ2-1; D possibly matches TRBD1 or TRBD2 (5 bases each). V was cut by 3 bases and J by 3 bases, with 18 bases left in between. The germline gives CDR1 WNHNN, CDR2 SYGVQD (reference sequence). This CDR3 region has 17 residues.

This clonotype has a count of ten or more. The chain is built from TRBV12-3 or TRBV12-4 and TRBJ2-7; perhaps TRBD1 as D (5 bases). Trimming stripped 8 bases from V and 4 bases from J, with 15 bases between. CDR3 size: 13 residues. This chain's CDR3 is CASGADLEYEQYF. The CDR3 bases are TGTGCCAGCGGGGCGGACCTGGAATACGAGCAGTACTTC.

As regards this clonotype: Possible read error: a much larger clone is one base away. The chain couples TRBV7-8 to TRBJ2-1; D assignment may be TRBD1 or TRBD2 (5 bases each). Germline CDR1 reads SGHVS; CDR2 reads FQNEAQ. CDR3 size: 15 residues. The ends were cut back, 0 bases at V and 3 bases at J, with 9 bases in the middle. The CDR3 loop reads CASSLAGEDYNEQFF. For the CDR3, the DNA is TGTGCCAGCAGCTTAGCGGGGGAAGACTACAATGAGCAGTTCTTC.

This clonotype was seen a handful of times. The genes are TRBV7-9 and TRBJ2-1, with 10 bases lining up with TRBD2. Per the germline V gene, CDR1 is SEHNR and CDR2 is FQNEAQ (reference sequence). V was pared by 5 bases and J by 5 bases, with 9 bases of the junction left unmatched. CDR3 length: 16 amino acids. The CDR3 sequence is CASSPSERGGDNEQFF. The CDR3 coding sequence is TGTGCCAGCAGCCCAAGCGAGCGGGGGGGGGACAATGAGCAGTTCTTC.

The genes are TRBV27 and TRBJ1-3; 7 bases line up with TRBD1. V was pared by 6 bases and J by 0 bases, with 11 bases of the junction left unmatched. The germline V gene encodes CDR1 MNHEY and CDR2 SMNVEV (reference sequence). The CDR3 consists of 17 residues. CDR3 loop: CASSDSGGPDSGNTIYF. In nucleotides, the CDR3 is TGTGCCAGCAGCGACTCAGGGGGTCCCGACTCTGGAAACACCATATATTTT.

This clonotype appeared a few times. This chain connects TRBV12-3 or TRBV12-4 to TRBJ2-5; 7 bases line up with TRBD1. V was clipped by 6 bases and J by 0 bases; unmatched bases: 10. The CDR3 contains 16 residues. CDR3 nucleotide sequence: TGTGCCAGCAGCCCTTTGGCCGGGACAGACCAAGAGACCCAGTACTTC. Protein sequence: CASSPLAGTDQETQYF.

This clonotype was seen only a few times. The CDR3 nucleotides are TGTGCCAGCGGCTTTCGAGAGACTGAAGCTTTCTTT. Encoded protein: CASGFRETEAFF. V and J are TRBV6-2 or TRBV6-3 and TRBJ1-1, with D uncertain. The CDR3 loop spans 12 amino acids. Trimming took 8 bases from V and 5 from J, leaving 12 bases between them. From germline, CDR1 is MNHEY and CDR2 SVGEGT.

The chain carries TRBV2 and TRBJ2-5, with a tentative D call TRBD2 (5 bases). Germline values: CDR1 SNHLY, CDR2 FYNNEI. V lost 8 bases and J lost 10, with 17 bases in between. The CDR3 contains 12 residues. The CDR3 loop reads CASPPSPGNQYF. For the CDR3, the DNA is TGTGCCAGCCCTCCCTCGCCGGGGAACCAGTACTTC.

This clonotype was seen a single time. The genes are TRBV4-1 and TRBJ2-5; D unclear. The germline V gene has CDR1 MGHRA and CDR2 YSYEKL. The CDR3 totals 14 residues. Trimming took 0 bases from V and 3 from J, leaving 8 bases between them. The CDR3 bases are TGCGCCAGCAGCCAAGATCTTGGAAAAGAGACCCAGTACTTC. Translation gives CASSQDLGKETQYF.

This clonotype was recorded many times. The rearrangement joins TRBV14 to TRBJ2-7, with TRBD1 matching over 7 bases. The V segment lost 6 bases and the J segment 4 bases; nucleotides outside the gene matches: 6. This CDR3 has 13 amino acids. Germline V gene lookup returns CDR1 SGHDN and CDR2 FVKESK. The CDR3 sequence: CASRADREYEQYV. The DNA for the CDR3 is TGTGCCAGCAGAGCCGACAGGGAATACGAGCAGTACGTC.

Ten or more counts support this clonotype. This chain uses TRBV7-6 with TRBJ2-2; D remains unclear. The CDR3 has 12 residues. V lost 1 base to trimming and J lost 7 bases, with 4 bases between them. CDR1 SGHVS and CDR2 FNYEAQ come from the germline V gene. This CDR3 reads CASSLVGGELFF. The CDR3 DNA follows: TGTGCCAGCAGCTTAGTTGGCGGGGAGCTGTTTTTT.

This clonotype came up a few times. The J gene is TRBJ1-4, the V gene TRBV14, with no clear D. The CDR3 has 14 residues. Trimming stripped 1 base from V and 8 bases from J, with 11 bases between. The germline V gene has CDR1 SGHDN and CDR2 FVKESK. The CDR3 here is CASSQGWPEEKLFF. DNA for the CDR3: TGTGCCAGCAGCCAAGGGTGGCCGGAGGAAAAACTGTTTTTT.

About this clonotype itself: A much larger clone differs from this one at a single base, so this may be a read error. The chain carries TRBV10-3 and TRBJ2-1, with TRBD1 matching over 7 bases. The germline gives CDR1 ENHRY, CDR2 SYGVKD. The CDR3 runs to 15 residues. CDR3 DNA sequence: TGTGTCATCACTAACAGGGCAGAGTTACAGGGGGAGCAGTTCTTC. Translating gives CVITNRAELQGEQFF.

About this clonotype itself: A read error may account for a junction end that differs from germline. The chain combines TRBV12-3 or TRBV12-4 with TRBJ1-2; TRBD1 aligns across 8 bases. The CDR3 sequence is 15 residues long. The chain's CDR3 is CASSLGNTDRDGYTF. CDR3 coding DNA: TGTGCCAGCAGCTTAGGGAATACGGACAGGGACGGCTACACCTTC.

This clonotype was observed a few times. The CDR3 DNA reads TGCGCCAGCAGCTTGGTGCCAGTGTCAGTTGAAAAACTGTTTTTT. Translated: CASSLVPVSVEKLFF. The V gene is TRBV5-1, the J gene TRBJ1-4; D gene unclear. This CDR3 is built from 15 residues. CDR1 and CDR2 from the germline V gene are SGHRS and YFSETQ. Trimming shortened V by 0 bases and J by 7 bases, and 13 bases separated the two germline ends.

The chain employs TRBV7-6 and TRBJ2-3, with TRBD2 matching over 10 bases. This CDR3 contains 18 residues. In germline, CDR1 is SGHVS, CDR2 FNYEAQ. Losses at the gene ends were 1 base for V and 2 bases for J; bases not matched to a gene: 9. In DNA, the CDR3 is TGTGCCAGCAGCTTAGGAGCGGGGGGGCCTTATAACACAGATACGCAGTATTTT. Protein: CASSLGAGGPYNTDTQYF. Based on the CDR3 plus reference TRBV7-6 and TRBJ2-3, the full variable domain is GAGVSQSPRYKVTKRGQDVALRCDPISGHVSLYWYRQALGQGPEFLTYFNYEAQQDKSGLPNDRFSAERPEGSISTLTIQRTEQRDSAMYRCASSLGAGGPYNTDTQYFGPGTRLTVL.

This clonotype was recorded a few times. V gene TRBV4-1 combines with J gene TRBJ2-7; TRBD1 aligns across 8 bases. The junction had 5 bases not matched to a gene; V was cut back by 5 bases and J by 2 bases. Germline V gene sequence: CDR1 MGHRA, CDR2 YSYEKL. CDR3 length equals 14 residues. CDR3 amino acids: CASSFRTGPYEQYF. In DNA, the CDR3 is TGCGCCAGCAGCTTCCGGACAGGGCCCTACGAGCAGTACTTC.